This T cell receptor delta chain derives from a study of gamma-delta chains in newborns, infants, children. Study in general: Microbial exposure reportedly drives polyclonal innate γδ T cell expansion after birth.

The CDR3 totals 13 residues. Germline CDR1 TVYSNPD, CDR2 GDNSRS (reference sequence). With respect to this clone: The likely explanation is a read error, given a far larger clone one base away. Other DNA sequences in the sample encode the same CDR3.

TCRdb redid the clone calls on the reads with CATT. The repertoire holds 4,000 to 5,000 delta-chain clones, about 38% seen once, with roughly 15% in the top ten. The sequence was collected from a child who received the measles vaccine. The sequenced sample was blood. V and J are TRDV3 and TRDJ1; TRDD3 agrees at 7 bases. The CDR3 protein is CAFRDTTDDKLIF. DNA of the CDR3: TGCGCCTTTAGGGATACTACCGACGATAAACTCATCTTT. The variable domain in full, completed from reference TRDV3 and TRDJ1, reads CDKVTQSSPDQTVASGSEVVLLCTYDTVYSNPDLFWYRIRPDYSFQFVFYGDNSRSEGADFTQGRFSVKHILTQKAFHLVISPVRTEDSATYYCAFRDTTDDKLIFGKGTRVTVEP.